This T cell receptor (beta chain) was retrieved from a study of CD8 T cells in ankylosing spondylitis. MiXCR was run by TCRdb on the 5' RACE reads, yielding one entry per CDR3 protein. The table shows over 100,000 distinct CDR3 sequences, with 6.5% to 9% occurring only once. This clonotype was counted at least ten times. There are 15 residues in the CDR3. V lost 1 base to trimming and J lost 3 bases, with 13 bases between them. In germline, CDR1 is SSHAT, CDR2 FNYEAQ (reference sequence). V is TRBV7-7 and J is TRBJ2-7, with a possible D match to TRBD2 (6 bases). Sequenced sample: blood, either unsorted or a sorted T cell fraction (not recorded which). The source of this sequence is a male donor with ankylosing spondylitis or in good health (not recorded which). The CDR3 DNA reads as TGTGCCAGCAGCTTAGGGAGGGGAACTTACTACGAGCAGTACTTC. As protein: CASSLGRGTYYEQYF.